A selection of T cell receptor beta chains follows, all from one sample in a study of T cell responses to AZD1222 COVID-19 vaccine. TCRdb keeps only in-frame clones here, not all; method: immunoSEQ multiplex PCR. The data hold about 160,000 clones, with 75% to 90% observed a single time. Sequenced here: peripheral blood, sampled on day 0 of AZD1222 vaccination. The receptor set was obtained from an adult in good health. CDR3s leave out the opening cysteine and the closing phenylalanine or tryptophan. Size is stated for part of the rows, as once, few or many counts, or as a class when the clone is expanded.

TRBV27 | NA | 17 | ASSLTGQSHHPSEETQY
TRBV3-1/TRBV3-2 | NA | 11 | ASSQDGANGYT
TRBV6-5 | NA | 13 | ASNYRDERTDTQY
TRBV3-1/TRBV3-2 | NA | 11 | ASSQDSYYGYT
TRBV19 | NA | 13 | ASSIGTGGADTQY
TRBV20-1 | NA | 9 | SAAQGGKLF
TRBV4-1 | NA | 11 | ASSQERGTEAF
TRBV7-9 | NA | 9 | ASQSRGELF
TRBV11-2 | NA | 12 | ASSPGADSLGLF
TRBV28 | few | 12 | AIMGGAHNSPLH
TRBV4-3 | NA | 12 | ASSPDRGSYEQY
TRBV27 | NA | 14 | ASSVIATLSTDTQY
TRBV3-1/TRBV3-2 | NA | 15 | ASSQGRLARSTDTQY
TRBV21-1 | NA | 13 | ASSKILATNEKLF
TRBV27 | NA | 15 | ASSLWAGRRGNEKLF
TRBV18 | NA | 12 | ASSPRAAGNTIY
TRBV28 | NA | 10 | ASSDGGEGYT
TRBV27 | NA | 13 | ASSETGLRTDTQY
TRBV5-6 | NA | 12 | ASIVGQGADTQY